Described below is a single T cell receptor (beta chain) sequence and its context. This clone was picked up one time. Its antigen is unknown. Per-base qualities were not stored, and no clone one base away is much larger. The source of the sample is a study of cytomegalovirus exposure and HLA in healthy donors (dated by TCRdb to the late 2010s). For the study in its entirety: The 700 or so repertoires of the first cohort and the 95 to 150 validation repertoires were produced on the same platform, according to a later analysis. The aim of the study was to test whether cataloging public T cell receptors could identify signatures of past pathogen exposure. Along with the approximately 650-subject first cohort, a separate validation cohort of 120 different subjects was used. To predict cytomegalovirus infection status, the study brought together high-throughput TCR immunosequencing, statistical association of individual TCRs with disease status, and machine learning.

What the research found in general, with its limitations: The validation cohort had no HLA typing available for a later analysis, so co-occurrence within that cohort was assessed over all 120 or so repertoires. In a later analysis, TCRs clustered in the first cohort were found to also tend to co-occur in the 110 or so validation repertoires, with approximately 95% of cluster scores above 0. Most TCR sequences were observed very rarely across donors, whereas some public TCRs were present in many individuals. The authors suggested that the approach could potentially be generalized to other disease states and immunological phenotypes. A few of the identified cytomegalovirus-associated TCR beta chains were confirmed in vitro to be specific for cytomegalovirus antigens. The study gave a list of 150 to 200 TCR beta chains associated with cytomegalovirus. Cytomegalovirus status was reported to be diagnosed by the classifier with high specificity and sensitivity in both the original and validation cohorts.

From the cysteine up to the phenylalanine, the CDR3 has a length of 14 residues. The DNA shown is the 42-base CDR3, in frame from base 1. Looking up the germline V gene yields CDR1 SGHRS and CDR2 YFSETQ. The junction shows trimming of 2 bases on V and 7 bases on J, plus 13 bases between the germline ends. The donors were included in the validation cohort of 120 subjects, a group kept apart from the roughly 700-subject first cohort. The method behind the library was the immunoSEQ multiplex PCR assay. Concerning the study's data processing: A statistical classification framework was built for diagnosing cytomegalovirus status from the catalog of TCR beta chain sequences. TCRdb provides this immuneACCESS table in a form limited to in-frame rearrangements. Some clones are lacking; in checked studies, under half of them reflect an unresolved V gene, and why the rest are absent is not known. The V and J calls and clone size were taken over from that table, and D and trimming were inferred from the DNA. The sample table lists around 120,000 clones, approximately 91% of them with a count of one. The ten largest clonotypes hold about 4.5% of the sample.

The chain is made from TRBV5-1 and TRBJ2-1; a tentative D call is TRBD1 (6 bases match). Material: PBMCs. The receptor was derived from a man aged 18 to 29 in good health and CMV-seropositive. The DNA reads TGCGCCAGCAGCTTACAGGGACCGAGTAATGAGCAGTTCTTC. Translation gives CASSLQGPSNEQFF.